The 16 T cell receptor beta chains below come from one sample, sequenced in a study of blood T cell repertoires in COVID-19. Profiled with immunoSEQ multiplex PCR; TCRdb holds only in-frame clones, not every one. The table includes about 17,000 clones, approximately 78% detected once. Material: peripheral blood. These TCRs come from a man in his 60s with active or convalescent COVID-19.

The genes are TRBV4-1 and TRBJ2-1; 13 bases are shared with TRBD2. Germline values: CDR1 MGHRA, CDR2 YSYEKL. With 4 bases clipped from V and 7 bases from J, the junction kept 4 bases outside the gene matches. The CDR3 runs 15 residues. The CDR3 loop is CASSLGTSGINEQFF. In DNA form, the CDR3 reads TGCGCCAGCAGCCTAGGGACTAGCGGGATTAATGAGCAGTTCTTC.

The rearrangement uses TRBV9 and TRBJ1-2, with 9 bases matching TRBD1. The V segment lost 4 bases and the J segment 2 bases; nucleotides outside the gene matches: 3. CDR3 length equals 14 residues. In germline, CDR1 is SGDLS, CDR2 YYNGEE. The CDR3 sequence: CASSPGQGNYGYTF. The CDR3 region has the DNA TGTGCCAGCAGCCCTGGACAGGGGAACTATGGCTACACCTTC.

The chain combines TRBV5-1 with TRBJ1-2; D uncertain. The CDR3 covers 15 residues. Per the germline V gene, CDR1 is SGHRS and CDR2 is YFSETQ. Trimming removed 4 bases at V and 1 base at J, with 14 bases between. In DNA, the CDR3 is TGCGCCAGCAGCACCACCGGGGATGATAACTATGGCTACACCTTC. Translation: CASSTTGDDNYGYTF. Filled out from reference TRBV5-1 and TRBJ1-2, the complete variable domain reads KAGVTQTPRYLIKTRGQQVTLSCSPISGHRSVSWYQQTPGQGLQFLFEYFSETQRNKGNFPGRFSGRQFSNSRSEMNVSTLELGDSALYLCASSTTGDDNYGYTFGSGTRLTVV.

The V call is TRBV5-1, the J call TRBJ1-3; D is perhaps TRBD1 (6 bases). The CDR3 totals 14 residues. Trimming took 4 bases from V and 4 from J, leaving 12 bases between them. The V gene's germline CDR1 is SGHRS and CDR2 YFSETQ. The CDR3 loop is CASSVGGSGNTIYF. The CDR3 region has the DNA TGCGCCAGCAGCGTAGGGGGAAGCGGAAACACCATATATTTT.

The CDR3 loop is CASSQEGVAGVSYEQYF. CDR3 DNA sequence: TGTGCCAGCAGCCAAGAAGGGGTAGCGGGCGTATCCTACGAGCAGTACTTC. This chain links TRBV4-2 with TRBJ2-7, with TRBD2 identical over 7 bases. Germline V gene lookup returns CDR1 LGHNA and CDR2 YNFKEQ. The V and J ends lost 0 bases and 1 base, in that order; junction bases with no gene match: 9. This CDR3 comprises 17 residues.

The chain employs TRBV4-2 and TRBJ1-4, with D possibly TRBD1 on 6 matching bases. Germline V gives CDR1 LGHNA, CDR2 YNFKEQ. Between the trimmed V and J ends, which lost 4 bases and 0 bases, there was a span of 9 bases. This CDR3 comprises 15 residues. The chain's CDR3 is CASSPNRATNEKLFF. CDR3 bases: TGTGCCAGCAGCCCTAACAGGGCAACTAATGAAAAACTGTTTTTT.

This chain links TRBV6-5 with TRBJ1-4; D is unclear. V was cut by 7 bases and J by 7 bases, with 13 bases left in between. The CDR3 extends over 13 amino acids. The germline V gene has CDR1 MNHEY and CDR2 SVGAGI. CDR3 loop: CASKRRVAEKLFF. The CDR3 DNA reads TGTGCCAGCAAGAGGAGGGTCGCTGAAAAACTGTTTTTT.

The chain is built from TRBV2 and TRBJ2-1, with D maybe TRBD2 (7 bases). Germline lookup yields CDR1 SNHLY and CDR2 FYNNEI. Trimming left V 7 bases short and J 8 bases short, with 15 bases between. The CDR3 covers 13 residues. CDR3 region: CASTRTGGDEQFF. The DNA of the CDR3 is TGTGCCAGCACCAGAACGGGGGGCGATGAGCAGTTCTTC.

V gene TRBV7-9 combines with J gene TRBJ2-7; 7 bases agree with TRBD2. V shed 1 base and J 3 bases; nucleotides not matched to a gene: 3. The CDR3 covers 14 residues. CDR1 and CDR2 (germline): SEHNR, FQNEAQ (reference sequence). CDR3: CASSLGLADYEQYF. The DNA of the CDR3 is TGTGCCAGCAGCTTAGGACTAGCAGACTACGAGCAGTACTTC.

The CDR3 region is CASKVGAAYEQYF. The CDR3, as DNA: TGCGCCAGCAAGGTGGGGGCCGCCTACGAGCAGTACTTC. The genes are TRBV10-2 and TRBJ2-7, with D possibly being TRBD1 (6 bases). The V end lost 7 bases, the J end lost 2 bases, and 12 bases lay between the germline ends. Germline CDR1 WSHSY, CDR2 SAAADI. This CDR3 comprises 13 residues.

The CDR3 DNA follows: TGTGCCAGCAAGGCCGCCAGGGACACAGATACGCAGTATTTT. This gives the protein CASKAARDTDTQYF. V and J are TRBV27 and TRBJ2-3; a possible D gene is TRBD1 (5 bases). Germline CDR1 reads MNHEY; CDR2 reads SMNVEV (reference sequence). This CDR3 comprises 14 residues. V shed 7 bases and J shed 2 bases, with 13 bases lying between them.

V usage is TRBV4-1 and J usage is TRBJ2-7; 8 nucleotides line up with TRBD1. Germline CDR1 and CDR2: MGHRA and YSYEKL. This CDR3 comprises 14 residues. The ends lost 8 bases at V and 4 bases at J; junction bases unmatched: 10. The CDR3 is CASRRDRGSYEQYF. The CDR3 bases are TGCGCCAGCCGCCGCGACAGGGGTTCGTACGAGCAGTACTTC.

V is TRBV5-4 and J is TRBJ1-2; the D gene is possibly TRBD1 (5 bases). CDR1 is SGHNT and CDR2 is YYREEE in the germline V gene (reference sequence). V dropped 1 base and J dropped 4 bases, with 14 bases sitting between them. CDR3 length equals 15 residues. Here the CDR3 reads CASSLFNAGPYGYTF. CDR3 coding DNA: TGTGCCAGCAGCTTGTTTAATGCAGGGCCCTATGGCTACACCTTC.

The chain carries TRBV18 and TRBJ1-1; tentatively, D is TRBD1 (5 bases). CDR3 length: 18 residues. CDR1 is KGHSH and CDR2 is LQKENI in the germline V gene. Trimming shortened V by 3 bases and J by 2 bases, and 22 bases separated the two germline ends. The CDR3: CASSPRDSAGPRNTEAFF. CDR3 bases: TGTGCCAGCTCACCTAGGGATTCGGCAGGGCCTAGAAACACTGAAGCTTTCTTT.

This chain uses TRBV28 with TRBJ1-1, with 10 bases that match TRBD1. Germline CDR1 MDHEN, CDR2 SYDVKM. V lost 6 bases, J lost 5 bases, and 3 bases stayed unmatched. The length of the CDR3 is 13 residues. The CDR3 nucleotides are TGTGCCAGCAGGGGACAGGGGTTTACTGAAGCTTTCTTT. It yields the protein CASRGQGFTEAFF.

The chain joins TRBV28 to TRBJ1-1, with 9 positions matching TRBD1. Per germline, CDR1 MDHEN and CDR2 SYDVKM. The CDR3 runs to 15 residues. Trimming at V came to 5 bases and at J to 6 bases, leaving 10 bases not matched to a gene. CDR3 sequence reads: CASSPSTGTGPEAFF. As DNA, the CDR3 is TGTGCCAGCAGTCCTTCAACCGGGACAGGGCCTGAAGCTTTCTTT.